This TCR beta chain emerged from a study of cytomegalovirus exposure and HLA in healthy donors. Turning to this clone: No antigen is known for it.

Use of 60 Vbeta and 13 Jbeta primers characterized the PCR. The repertoire was sequenced with immunoSEQ multiplex PCR; TCRdb's copy has only in-frame clones and lacks some. Counted here are 150,000 to 200,000 clones, roughly 71% occurring once; the ten biggest clones make up roughly 7%. The CDR3 loop spans 15 amino acids. Germline V gives CDR1 SGHKS, CDR2 YYEKEE (reference sequence). Deletions cut 0 bases from V and 0 bases from J, with 10 bases between. Study results and limitations: Among the CMV-associated chains, three were confirmed in vitro as specific for CMV antigens. More clonal expansion characterized HLA-associated TCR beta chains than equally common others in a later analysis.

This TCR derives from a male donor in good health and CMV-seropositive. The sequenced sample consisted of PBMCs. This chain uses TRBV5-5 with TRBJ2-7; no definite D call. The CDR3 coding sequence is TGTGCCAGCAGCTTGGGACCAAGGAGCTCCTACGAGCAGTACTTC. Its translation: CASSLGPRSSYEQYF. The variable domain in full, completed from reference TRBV5-5 and TRBJ2-7, reads DAGVTQSPTHLIKTRGQQVTLRCSPISGHKSVSWYQQVLGQGPQFIFQYYEKEERGRGNFPDRFSARQFPNYSSELNVNALLLGDSALYLCASSLGPRSSYEQYFGPGTRLTVT.